Below are 2 T cell receptor beta chains sequenced from a single sample in a study of cytomegalovirus exposure and HLA in healthy donors (TCRdb year 2017). The protocol used for the library was the immunoSEQ multiplex PCR assay. For the multiplex PCR, a mixture combining 60 forward primers for TCR Vbeta segments and 13 reverse primers for TCR Jbeta segments was used. TCRdb limited this immuneACCESS table to in-frame rearrangements with V and J called. A share of clones is missing; checked studies link under half to unresolved V genes, and the rest is unexplained. This sample lists 150,000 to 200,000 clones; 9.5% to 15% were detected once. The ten largest clonotypes hold roughly 7.7% of the sample. The specimen sequenced was PBMCs. The receptors originated from a middle-aged man in good health and CMV-seropositive.

This rearrangement joins TRBV4-1 to TRBJ1-1, with D possibly being TRBD1 (5 bases). This CDR3 comprises 15 residues. Germline V gives CDR1 MGHRA, CDR2 YSYEKL. V was cut by 1 base and J by 0 bases, with 9 bases left in between. CDR3 protein: CASSQVGGMNTEAFF. The CDR3 DNA follows: TGCGCCAGCAGCCAAGTCGGGGGGATGAACACTGAAGCTTTCTTT.

V and J are TRBV28 and TRBJ1-1; TRBD1 aligns across 10 bases. Germline V gene data show CDR1 as MDHEN and CDR2 as SYDVKM. J was trimmed by 3 bases and V by 4 bases; bases with no gene match: 5. The CDR3 contains 15 residues. CDR3 in amino acids: CASSSTGGRYTEAFF. CDR3 nucleotide sequence: TGTGCCAGCAGTTCGACAGGGGGCAGGTACACTGAAGCTTTCTTT.